These T cell receptor beta chains were read from a single sample in a study of response to subunit inactivated influenza vaccine. TCRdb processed the RT-PCR reads anew with MiXCR; each CDR3 protein has one entry. The repertoire holds 650,000 to 850,000 distinct CDR3 sequences, with about 14% as singletons. The input for sequencing was PBMCs from blood, taken less than 15 days before vaccination. Receptor source: a man aged 45-60 years who received an inactivated influenza vaccine. Each CDR3 is given with its conserved first and last residue. Fields, in order: V gene, D gene, clone size, J gene, CDR3 protein, CDR3 DNA. D genes are given only for firm matches. Part of the rows lack a size; the others show once, few, many or a class for expanded clones.

TRBV20-1	NA	few	TRBJ1-2	CSASQGISAGYTF	TGCAGTGCTAGTCAGGGAATTAGTGCTGGCTACACCTTC
TRBV5-6	NA	NA	TRBJ2-7	CASSLSIFYEQYF	TGTGCCAGCAGCTTGAGCATTTTCTACGAGCAGTACTTC
TRBV19	NA	NA	TRBJ1-3	CASSISYRQLSGNTIYF	TGTGCCAGTAGTATATCTTACAGGCAACTGTCCGGAAACACCATATATTTT
TRBV7-6	TRBD2	NA	TRBJ2-1	CASSSMDRLAESYNEQFF	TGTGCCAGCAGCTCCATGGACCGACTAGCGGAGTCCTACAATGAGCAGTTCTTC
TRBV24-1	TRBD2	few	TRBJ2-3	CATSDPGTTLTDTQYF	TGTGCCACCAGTGACCCCGGGACTACACTCACAGATACGCAGTATTTT
TRBV4-3	NA	NA	TRBJ2-1	CASSQDIAEYNEQFF	TGCGCCAGCAGCCAAGATATAGCGGAGTACAATGAGCAGTTCTTC
TRBV4-1	NA	NA	TRBJ2-1	CASSRTPGVYNEQFF	TGCGCCAGCAGCCGTACTCCGGGGGTCTACAATGAGCAGTTCTTC
TRBV11-2	TRBD2	NA	TRBJ2-5	CASSLDFWLAGEKETQYF	TGTGCCAGCAGCTTAGATTTTTGGTTAGCGGGCGAAAAAGAGACCCAGTACTTC
TRBV20-1	TRBD2	NA	TRBJ2-1	CSARARTSGRGTYNEQFF	TGCAGTGCTAGGGCAAGGACTAGCGGGAGGGGGACCTACAATGAGCAGTTCTTC
TRBV12-3/TRBV12-4	NA	few	TRBJ2-7	CASALDTGTYEQYF	TGTGCCAGCGCTCTCGACACGGGTACCTACGAGCAGTACTTC
TRBV7-2	TRBD2	NA	TRBJ2-1	CASSLAHGTSGNNEQFF	TGTGCCAGCAGCTTAGCCCACGGGACTAGCGGGAACAATGAGCAGTTCTTC
TRBV20-1	TRBD1	NA	TRBJ1-2	CSATGGEGYGYTF	TGCAGCGCGACAGGGGGCGAGGGCTATGGCTACACCTTC
TRBV5-6	TRBD1	many	TRBJ1-2	CASSLPTGESYGYTF	TGTGCCAGCAGCTTGCCGACAGGGGAAAGCTATGGCTACACCTTC
TRBV20-1	NA	many	TRBJ2-3	CSASTRQFTDTQYF	TGCAGTGCTAGTACCCGGCAGTTCACAGATACGCAGTATTTT
TRBV29-1	TRBD2	few	TRBJ2-3	CSVEGAGASTDTQYF	TGCAGCGTTGAAGGGGCGGGAGCTAGCACAGATACGCAGTATTTT
TRBV4-2	NA	few	TRBJ1-4	CASSPEAATNEKLFF	TGTGCCAGCAGCCCCGAGGCTGCAACTAATGAAAAACTGTTTTTT
TRBV5-1	TRBD1	NA	TRBJ1-1	CASNPGQGSSWSAFF	TGCGCCAGCAATCCGGGACAGGGGTCGTCGTGGAGTGCTTTCTTT
TRBV20-1	NA	NA	TRBJ1-3	CSARTGPQGSSIYF	TGCAGTGCTAGAACCGGGCCACAGGGCTCTTCCATATATTTT
TRBV6-5	TRBD1	few	TRBJ1-2	CASSYAQGAEHYGYTF	TGTGCCAGCAGTTACGCTCAGGGGGCAGAGCACTATGGCTACACCTTC
TRBV20-1	NA	NA	TRBJ1-6	CSARLTAVNSPLHF	TGCAGTGCTCGACTGACAGCGGTGAACTCACCCCTCCACTTT
TRBV2	NA	NA	TRBJ2-7	CASSWQDSYEQYF	TGTGCCAGCAGTTGGCAGGACTCCTACGAGCAGTACTTC
TRBV27	NA	NA	TRBJ2-3	CASSLSGGHTQYF	TGTGCCAGCAGTTTATCTGGGGGTCATACGCAGTATTTT
TRBV4-3	NA	few	TRBJ1-6	CASSQDWDSYNSPLHF	TGCGCCAGCAGCCAAGATTGGGATTCCTATAATTCACCCCTCCACTTT
TRBV11-2	NA	few	TRBJ2-1	CASSLRRTGEQFF	TGTGCCAGCAGCTTAAGGCGGACGGGTGAGCAGTTCTTC
TRBV9	NA	few	TRBJ1-1	CASSVQVNTEAFF	TGTGCCAGCAGCGTGCAAGTGAACACTGAAGCTTTCTTT
TRBV7-8	TRBD1	few	TRBJ2-3	CASTPYEDRAATDTQYF	TGTGCCAGCACCCCTTATGAGGACAGGGCGGCCACAGATACGCAGTATTTT
TRBV7-8	TRBD1	many	TRBJ1-1	CASSLVTGGFEAFF	TGTGCCAGCAGCTTAGTTACAGGGGGTTTTGAAGCTTTCTTT
TRBV15	NA	NA	TRBJ2-7	CATSREGGGDPYEQYF	TGTGCCACCAGCAGAGAGGGGGGGGGCGATCCCTACGAGCAGTACTTC
TRBV7-9	NA	NA	TRBJ1-6	CASSTWSSYNSPLHF	TGTGCCAGCAGCACGTGGAGCTCCTATAATTCACCCCTCCACTTT
TRBV20-1	TRBD1	few	TRBJ1-2	CSATGTGEGNSYGYTF	TGCAGTGCTACCGGGACAGGGGAAGGAAATTCTTATGGCTACACCTTC
TRBV5-1	NA	NA	TRBJ1-1	CASSLGAATEAFF	TGCGCCAGCAGCTTGGGGGCAGCCACTGAAGCTTTCTTT
TRBV29-1	NA	many	TRBJ2-7	CSVVVRGYEQYF	TGCAGCGTTGTGGTTAGGGGCTACGAGCAGTACTTC
TRBV7-2	NA	NA	TRBJ2-5	CASSLDGGRQETQYF	TGTGCCAGCAGCCTCGACGGGGGGCGGCAAGAGACCCAGTACTTC
TRBV6-1	NA	NA	TRBJ1-5	CASRRIDAYQPQHF	TGTGCCAGCAGGAGGATCGACGCCTATCAGCCCCAGCATTTT
TRBV7-2	NA	few	TRBJ2-7	CASKVGGGRTYEQYF	TGTGCCAGCAAAGTGGGGGGCGGACGGACCTACGAGCAGTACTTC